Below, one T cell receptor (beta chain) is given with its context. Its antigen is undetermined. RNA transcripts gave rise to amplified TCR beta CDR3 regions. Primed by the HTBI set, a first-round RT-PCR was run on the TCR CDR3. TCRdb analysed the multiplex PCR reads with MiXCR anew, one entry per CDR3 protein. Here the sample spans about 290,000 distinct CDR3 sequences, 12% to 15% being singletons. This entry comes from a study of T cells in Graves' hyperthyroidism and ophthalmopathy. The CDR3 has 17 amino acids. V lost 6 bases to trimming and J lost 5 bases; unmatched junction nucleotides: 10. Germline V gene data show CDR1 as MNHEY and CDR2 as SVGEGT. Study findings and constraints: Most expanded thyroid clonotypes above 0.001 also appeared in blood. Ophthalmopathy was distinguished from stable hyperthyroidism by 13 V-J signatures.

Together with thyroid ultrasound, orbital computed tomography, serum thyroxine and TRAb, clinical symptoms were used for diagnoses. PBMCs came from 10 ml fresh peripheral blood. Sequencing was done on a sample of blood. The receptor's source is a woman aged 50 to 65 with Graves' hyperthyroidism that later progressed to Graves' ophthalmopathy. J is TRBJ2-3 and V is TRBV6-2 or TRBV6-3; 14 nucleotides align to TRBD2. CDR3 DNA sequence: TGTGCCAGCAGACCGACTAGCGGGAGGGCCGGTGGAGATACGCAGTATTTT. Its translation: CASRPTSGRAGGDTQYF.